This T cell receptor (beta chain) was sequenced in a study of cytomegalovirus exposure and HLA in healthy donors. The study, taken as a whole, reports: Specificity for CMV antigens was confirmed in vitro for a few of the CMV-associated chains. Beyond CMV serostatus, there was no information to go on about immune exposure. Some 16,000 TCR beta sequences were associated with HLA alleles at 0.05 false discovery rate in a later analysis.

This clone was seen only a few times. What it recognizes is unknown. With 4 bases clipped from V and 5 bases from J, the junction kept 3 bases outside the gene matches. Germline CDR1 and CDR2: SGHRS and YFSETQ. This CDR3 has 14 amino acids. A multiplex PCR was run with 60 Vbeta primers and 13 Jbeta primers. TCRdb's table, derived via immunoSEQ multiplex PCR, lists solely in-frame clones and lacks some. The data contain 150,000 to 200,000 clones, approximately 72% of them singletons. This TCR was sampled from a man in his fifties or sixties in good health and CMV-seronegative. Sequencing was done on a sample of PBMCs. The rearrangement joins TRBV5-1 to TRBJ1-5; 10 nucleotides align to TRBD1. DNA for the CDR3: TGCGCCAGCAGCCCGGACAGGGGGGATCAGCCCCAGCATTTT. This translates into CASSPDRGDQPQHF.